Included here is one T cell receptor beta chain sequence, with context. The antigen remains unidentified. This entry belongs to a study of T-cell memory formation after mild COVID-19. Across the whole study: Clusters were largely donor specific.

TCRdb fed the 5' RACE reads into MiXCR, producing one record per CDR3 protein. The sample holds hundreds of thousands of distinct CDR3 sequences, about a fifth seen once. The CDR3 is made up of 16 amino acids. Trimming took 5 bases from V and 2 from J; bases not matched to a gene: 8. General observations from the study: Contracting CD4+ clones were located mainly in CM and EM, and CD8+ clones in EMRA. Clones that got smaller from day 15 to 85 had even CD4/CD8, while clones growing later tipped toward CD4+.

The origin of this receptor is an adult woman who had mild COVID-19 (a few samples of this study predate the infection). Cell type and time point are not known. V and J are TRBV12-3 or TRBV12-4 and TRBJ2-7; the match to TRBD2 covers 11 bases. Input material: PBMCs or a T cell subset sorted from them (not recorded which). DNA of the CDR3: TGTGCCAGCAGTGGGACTAGCGGTACCAAGGCCTACGAGCAGTACTTC. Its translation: CASSGTSGTKAYEQYF.